The 25 T cell receptor beta chains below all came from one sample that was sequenced in a study of PD-1 blockade in classical Hodgkin lymphoma. The time point denotes: cycle 4 day 1 (C4D1), after six to seven weeks of nivolumab. Each patient relapsed following autologous stem cell transplantation, and prior brentuximab vedotin exposure differed. Measured with immunoSEQ multiplex PCR; TCRdb has only the in-frame clones, and not every one. The sample yields some 28,000 clones, about 80% seen once. This material consisted of peripheral blood mononuclear cells (PBMCs), taken before the fourth cycle of nivolumab. Receptor source: a human donor with classical Hodgkin lymphoma.

This clone is medium-sized in the sample. This rearrangement joins TRBV7-6 to TRBJ1-1, with 8 nucleotides matching TRBD1. The germline V gene has CDR1 SGHVS and CDR2 FNYEAQ. There are 15 residues in the CDR3. After removal of 1 base from V and 6 bases from J, the junction contained 7 bases not matched to a gene. CDR3 nucleotide sequence: TGTGCCAGCAGCTTAGGGACAGGGACGTTGGCTGAAGCTTTCTTT. Translated: CASSLGTGTLAEAFF. Filled out from reference TRBV7-6 and TRBJ1-1, the complete variable domain reads GAGVSQSPRYKVTKRGQDVALRCDPISGHVSLYWYRQALGQGPEFLTYFNYEAQQDKSGLPNDRFSAERPEGSISTLTIQRTEQRDSAMYRCASSLGTGTLAEAFFGQGTRLTVV.

The V call is TRBV9, the J call TRBJ1-2; D is undetermined. The CDR3 is made up of 14 amino acids. Trimming removed 4 bases at V and 8 bases at J, with 18 bases between. Per germline, CDR1 SGDLS and CDR2 YYNGEE. CDR3 residues: CASSQNTLAVGYTF. CDR3 sequence (DNA): TGTGCCAGCAGCCAGAACACCCTGGCTGTAGGCTACACCTTC.

The count of this clone is one. This chain links TRBV5-4 with TRBJ2-7, with D possibly matching TRBD2 (5 bases). CDR1 and CDR2 (germline): SGHNT, YYREEE (reference sequence). This CDR3 has 12 residues. With 4 bases removed from V and 1 base from J, the gap between germline ends came to 6 bases. The CDR3 spells CASSEGSYEQYF. DNA for the CDR3: TGTGCCAGCAGCGAGGGATCCTACGAGCAGTACTTC.

V and J are TRBV7-9 and TRBJ1-4; unclear D gene. Germline values: CDR1 SEHNR, CDR2 FQNEAQ (reference sequence). This CDR3 is built from 16 residues. V lost 5 bases and J 3 bases, leaving 16 bases between the germline ends. The CDR3 DNA sequence: TGTGCCAGCAGCCCAAAGAGGCTCTGGGCTAATGAAAAACTGTTTTTT. This encodes CASSPKRLWANEKLFF.

This clone was observed a single time. The V and J genes are TRBV7-9 and TRBJ1-2; the D gene is possibly TRBD1 (5 bases). From germline, CDR1 is SEHNR and CDR2 FQNEAQ (reference sequence). Trimming took off 5 bases at V and 4 bases at J, with 14 bases between the two ends. The CDR3 extends over 14 amino acids. CDR3 DNA sequence: TGTGCCAGCAGCCGACGGACACAAAGCTATGGCTACACCTTC. It yields the protein CASSRRTQSYGYTF.

The rearrangement links TRBV7-9 to TRBJ2-1; a weak D match, TRBD2 (5 bases). Per germline, CDR1 SEHNR and CDR2 FQNEAQ (reference sequence). Trimming shortened V by 5 bases and J by 4 bases, and 21 bases separated the two germline ends. This CDR3 has 17 amino acids. The CDR3 spells CASSTPPTLRAYNEQFF. In DNA form, the CDR3 reads TGTGCCAGCAGCACCCCGCCGACCCTGAGGGCGTACAATGAGCAGTTCTTC.

The chain uses TRBV7-6 and TRBJ2-2; 10 bases map to TRBD1. J was trimmed by 6 bases and V by 5 bases; bases with no gene match: 3. Germline lookup yields CDR1 SGHVS and CDR2 FNYEAQ. CDR3 size: 14 residues. The CDR3 sequence: CASSMTGGPGELFF. CDR3 nucleotides: TGTGCCAGCAGCATGACAGGGGGCCCCGGGGAGCTGTTTTTT.

The rearrangement joins TRBV27 to TRBJ2-5; tentatively, D is TRBD2 (5 bases). The better agreement between TRBJ2-7 and the DNA end casts doubt on the J call. The CDR3 length is 15 residues. Germline values: CDR1 MNHEY, CDR2 SMNVEV (reference sequence). In DNA form, the CDR3 reads TGTGCCAGCAGTTTATCCAGCGGAAGCTCCTACGAGCAGTACTTC. This sequence encodes CASSLSSGSSYEQYF.

This clone occurred once. CDR3 bases: TGTGCCAGCGCGATGGGGGGGCCTGAAAAACTGTTTTTT. Protein: CASAMGGPEKLFF. The V gene is TRBV28, the J gene TRBJ1-4; D is perhaps TRBD1 (6 bases). The CDR3 has 13 amino acids. Trimming left V 8 bases short and J 7 bases short, with 14 bases between. Germline-derived CDR1 and CDR2 are MDHEN and SYDVKM.

Regarding this clone: A much bigger clone sits one base away, suggesting this may be a read error. The chain joins TRBV4-2 to TRBJ1-2, with no clear D. Per germline, CDR1 LGHNA and CDR2 YNFKEQ. V dropped 0 bases and J dropped 9 bases, with 11 bases sitting between them. The CDR3 has 13 amino acids. As DNA, the CDR3 is TGTGCCAGCAGCCAAGAGAACTTGGTCAGCTACACCTTC. Its translation is CASSQENLVSYTF.

The chain carries TRBV4-1 and TRBJ2-7, with D tentatively TRBD1 (5 bases). The CDR3 is made up of 13 amino acids. Trimming removed 4 bases from V and 7 bases from J, with 14 bases in between. Germline V lookup: CDR1 MGHRA, CDR2 YSYEKL. The CDR3 is CASSLGPGKEQYF. DNA of the CDR3: TGCGCCAGCAGCCTGGGCCCAGGGAAAGAGCAGTACTTC.

This clone was counted between two and nine times. J is TRBJ1-5 and V is TRBV4-3, with no clear D. The germline CDR1 and CDR2 sequences are LGHNA and YSLEER. Trimming removed 0 bases at V and 6 bases at J, with 12 bases between. The CDR3 has 15 residues. The CDR3 nucleotides are TGCGCCAGCAGCCAAGATAGGGCCTATGGTCAGCCCCAGCATTTT. This translates into CASSQDRAYGQPQHF.

The chain uses TRBV2 and TRBJ2-7; possibly TRBD1 or TRBD2 for D (5 bases each). V was trimmed by 4 bases and J by 4 bases, leaving 8 bases between them. CDR3 length: 12 residues. CDR1 and CDR2 from the germline V gene are SNHLY and FYNNEI. The DNA for the CDR3 is TGTGCCAGCAGTGCTTGGGGGTACGAGCAGTACTTC. Translating gives CASSAWGYEQYF.

The rearrangement links TRBV6-1 to TRBJ2-1; D gene uncertain. Trimming took off 4 bases at V and 6 bases at J, with 16 bases between the two ends. The CDR3 totals 15 residues. CDR1 is MNHNS and CDR2 is SASEGT in the germline V gene. CDR3 sequence: CASSGPLSHANEQFF. The CDR3 DNA is TGTGCCAGCAGTGGACCGCTGAGTCATGCCAATGAGCAGTTCTTC.

The chain joins TRBV5-4 to TRBJ2-4, with a tentative D call TRBD2 (6 bases). CDR1 and CDR2 (germline): SGHNT, YYREEE (reference sequence). V lost 5 bases and J lost 3, with 18 bases in between. The CDR3 contains 16 residues. In nucleotides, the CDR3 is TGTGCCAGCAGGAAAATGGGAGGTTTGAACAAAAACATTCAGTACTTC. Protein product: CASRKMGGLNKNIQYF.

The chain couples TRBV5-1 to TRBJ1-2, with D possibly matching TRBD1 (6 bases). Germline loops: CDR1 SGHRS, CDR2 YFSETQ. The CDR3 consists of 14 residues. V dropped 2 bases and J dropped 5 bases, with 13 bases sitting between them. In DNA form, the CDR3 reads TGCGCCAGCAGCTTTCGGGGGGCTGGGTATGGCTACACCTTC. This sequence encodes CASSFRGAGYGYTF.

The chain uses TRBV6-1 and TRBJ2-2, with D perhaps matching TRBD2 (6 bases). Germline V gene lookup returns CDR1 MNHNS and CDR2 SASEGT. The length of the CDR3 is 14 residues. Trimming left V 8 bases short and J 1 base short, with 11 bases between. The CDR3 DNA reads as TGTGCCAGCCTGGGACTTAAGAACACCGGGGAGCTGTTTTTT. Its translation: CASLGLKNTGELFF.

This chain joins TRBV27 and TRBJ2-7; the D is unclear. The germline CDR1 and CDR2 sequences are MNHEY and SMNVEV (reference sequence). V lost 7 bases and J 0 bases, leaving 10 bases between the germline ends. The CDR3 has 13 residues. This chain's CDR3 is CASKRTSSYEQYF. CDR3 coding DNA: TGTGCCAGCAAGAGAACTTCCTCCTACGAGCAGTACTTC.

This clone was counted a few times. The chain couples TRBV9 to TRBJ2-5; D possibly corresponds to TRBD2 (6 bases). The CDR3 is made up of 16 amino acids. The germline V gene encodes CDR1 SGDLS and CDR2 YYNGEE. The ends were cut back, 1 base at V and 7 bases at J, with 20 bases in the middle. The CDR3 is CASSVICCSGVGTQYF. Written as DNA, the CDR3 is TGTGCCAGCAGCGTAATTTGTTGTTCGGGGGTGGGGACCCAGTACTTC.

The chain combines TRBV2 with TRBJ2-1; tentatively, D is TRBD2 (5 bases). This CDR3 has 12 residues. Germline lookup yields CDR1 SNHLY and CDR2 FYNNEI. Trimming removed 6 bases from V and 8 bases from J, with 11 bases in between. The CDR3 loop reads CASSRGPDEQFF. CDR3 nucleotide sequence: TGTGCCAGCAGCCGGGGTCCCGATGAGCAGTTCTTC.

V is TRBV4-1 and J is TRBJ2-7; TRBD1 agrees at 7 bases. The CDR3 runs to 14 residues. Germline assignment: CDR1 MGHRA and CDR2 YSYEKL. V was pared by 1 base and J by 7 bases, with 7 bases of the junction left unmatched. The CDR3 DNA reads as TGCGCCAGCAGCCAAGCCCAGGGGGTGGGAGAGCAGTACTTC. Protein sequence: CASSQAQGVGEQYF.

CDR3 DNA sequence: TGCGCCAGCAGCCAAGATGGCCTGACCTATGGCTACACCTTC. This gives the protein CASSQDGLTYGYTF. The chain joins TRBV4-1 to TRBJ1-2; D unclear. V lost 0 bases, J lost 4 bases, and 9 bases lay in between. The CDR3 is 14 residues long. Germline V gene lookup returns CDR1 MGHRA and CDR2 YSYEKL.

This rearrangement joins TRBV25-1 to TRBJ1-1; D is unresolved. The CDR3 consists of 11 residues. The germline CDR1 and CDR2 sequences are MGHDK and SYGVNS. V gave up 5 bases and J gave up 2 bases, with 3 bases separating them. The CDR3 sequence: CASSHNTEAFF. For the CDR3, the DNA is TGTGCCAGCAGTCACAACACTGAAGCTTTCTTT.

V is TRBV6-5 and J is TRBJ2-7; D gene unclear. The germline V gene has CDR1 MNHEY and CDR2 SVGAGI. The CDR3 has 12 residues. Trimming took off 0 bases at V and 0 bases at J, with 0 bases between the two ends. CDR3 loop: CASSYSSYEQYF. CDR3 DNA: TGTGCCAGCAGTTACTCCTCCTACGAGCAGTACTTC.

DNA of the CDR3: TGTGCCAGCAGCTTGGCCAGGGTATTGGAGACCCAGTACTTC. Residues: CASSLARVLETQYF. This sequence joins TRBV5-5 and TRBJ2-5, with a weak D call TRBD1 (5 bases). V dropped 0 bases and J dropped 5 bases, with 11 bases sitting between them. CDR1 SGHKS and CDR2 YYEKEE come from the germline V gene (reference sequence). The length of the CDR3 is 14 residues.